Listed here are 14 T cell receptor beta chains from one sample, sequenced in a study of CD8 T cells in ankylosing spondylitis. TCRdb reprocessed the 5' RACE reads via MiXCR and lists one record per CDR3 protein. This sample yields hundreds of thousands of distinct CDR3 sequences, of which approximately 30% are seen a single time; around 4% belongs to the top ten. Sequencing was carried out using blood, either unsorted or a sorted T cell fraction (not recorded which). The receptor set was obtained from a male donor with ankylosing spondylitis or in good health (not recorded which).

The chain is built from TRBV5-1 and TRBJ2-5, with 9 bases that match TRBD2. J gave up 0 bases and V 4 bases, and 7 bases lay outside the gene matches. The germline CDR1 and CDR2 sequences are SGHRS and YFSETQ. This CDR3 has 16 amino acids. CDR3 nucleotide sequence: TGCGCCAGCAGCCCCGGGACTAGCACTTACCAAGAGACCCAGTACTTC. Its protein is CASSPGTSTYQETQYF. The full variable domain, its missing parts supplied by reference TRBV5-1 and TRBJ2-5, is KAGVTQTPRYLIKTRGQQVTLSCSPISGHRSVSWYQQTPGQGLQFLFEYFSETQRNKGNFPGRFSGRQFSNSRSEMNVSTLELGDSALYLCASSPGTSTYQETQYFGPGTRLLVL.

This clonotype was seen many times. The J gene is TRBJ1-1, the V gene TRBV12-3 or TRBV12-4, with D possibly TRBD1 on 6 matching bases. Trimming took off 8 bases at V and 1 base at J, with 11 bases between the two ends. This CDR3 is 13 amino acids long. The CDR3 DNA sequence: TGTGCCAGCTCAACGACAGGGAACACTGAAGCTTTCTTT. It encodes CASSTTGNTEAFF.

Here the CDR3 DNA reads TGCAGTGCTAGAGTCGGGGGCGGATACACTGAAGCTTTCTTT. Protein product: CSARVGGGYTEAFF. The genes are TRBV20-1 and TRBJ1-1; maybe TRBD1 (6 bases). This CDR3 is built from 14 residues. Germline values: CDR1 DFQATT, CDR2 SNEGSKA (reference sequence). Trimming stripped 1 base from V and 3 bases from J, with 12 bases between.

In its sample, this clonotype was seen once. V and J are TRBV30 and TRBJ2-3, with TRBD2 identical over 10 bases. From germline, CDR1 is GTSNPN and CDR2 SVGIG (reference sequence). The V segment lost 4 bases and the J segment 9 bases; nucleotides outside the gene matches: 7. The CDR3 is 13 amino acids. CDR3 bases: TGTGCCTGGACGGGACTAGCGACGGGGACGCAGTATTTT. As protein: CAWTGLATGTQYF.

This clonotype appeared a few times. This chain connects TRBV20-1 to TRBJ1-1, with no clear D. Germline V CDR1 and CDR2: DFQATT, SNEGSKA (reference sequence). The CDR3 contains 12 residues. Trimming stripped 5 bases from V and 0 bases from J, with 7 bases between. The CDR3: CSARTLNTEAFF. DNA of the CDR3: TGCAGTGCTCGGACCCTGAACACTGAAGCTTTCTTT.

The table lists this clonotype with a few counts. The rearrangement joins TRBV6-5 to TRBJ1-2; D not certain. Germline V CDR1 and CDR2: MNHEY, SVGAGI. The CDR3 totals 14 residues. Trimming shortened V by 2 bases and J by 5 bases, and 12 bases separated the two germline ends. Here the CDR3 reads CASSYTRLEYGYTF. Written as DNA, the CDR3 is TGTGCCAGCAGTTACACCCGCTTAGAATATGGCTACACCTTC.

The genes are TRBV9 and TRBJ1-6, with 10 bases lining up with TRBD1. The CDR3 is 15 residues long. Germline V gene sequence: CDR1 SGDLS, CDR2 YYNGEE. Losses at the gene ends were 3 bases for V and 4 bases for J; bases not matched to a gene: 1. The CDR3 nucleotides are TGTGCCAGCAGCGGACAGGGGGCTTATAATTCACCCCTCCACTTT. Its protein product is CASSGQGAYNSPLHF.

This clonotype turned up a few times. This chain connects TRBV19 to TRBJ2-7; D is unclear. Germline V gene sequence: CDR1 LNHDA, CDR2 SQIVND (reference sequence). This CDR3 has 15 residues. Trimming stripped 3 bases from V and 3 bases from J, with 15 bases between. Here the CDR3 reads CASSILWVVNYEQYF. CDR3 bases: TGTGCCAGTAGTATTCTCTGGGTAGTAAACTACGAGCAGTACTTC.

V usage is TRBV4-1 and J usage is TRBJ2-1, with D possibly matching TRBD2 (7 bases). Trimming took off 3 bases at V and 8 bases at J, with 14 bases between the two ends. In germline, CDR1 is MGHRA, CDR2 YSYEKL. The CDR3 sequence is 14 residues long. CDR3 in amino acids: CASSQIGGGDEQFF. CDR3 nucleotides: TGCGCCAGCAGCCAGATAGGGGGGGGGGATGAGCAGTTCTTC.

CDR3 amino acids: CASSFRVTQETQYF. As DNA, the CDR3 is TGTGCCAGCAGTTTCAGGGTCACCCAAGAGACCCAGTACTTC. V and J are TRBV5-6 and TRBJ2-5, with D tentatively TRBD1 (5 bases). The V and J ends lost 5 bases and 1 base respectively, with 12 bases between them. CDR1 and CDR2 (germline): SGHDT, YYEEEE. The CDR3 extends over 14 amino acids.

This clonotype appeared a few times. The chain is built from TRBV12-3 or TRBV12-4 and TRBJ2-1; D gene ambiguous. V lost 2 bases to trimming and J lost 0 bases, with 5 bases between them. The CDR3 is 14 amino acids. DNA of the CDR3: TGTGCCAGCAGTTTACGGAGCTCCTACAATGAGCAGTTCTTC. The encoded protein is CASSLRSSYNEQFF.

The J gene is TRBJ1-6, the V gene TRBV7-2, with D perhaps matching TRBD1 (5 bases). Germline lookup yields CDR1 SGHTA and CDR2 FQGNSA. The CDR3 has 15 amino acids. The V gene lost 1 base and the J gene lost 9 bases, with 13 bases spanning the gap. CDR3 amino acids: CASSLEAGRVSPLHF. CDR3 DNA sequence: TGTGCCAGCAGCTTAGAAGCCGGCAGGGTTTCACCCCTCCACTTT. Full variable domain (outside the CDR3, taken from reference TRBV7-2 and TRBJ1-6): GAGVSQSPSNKVTEKGKDVELRCDPISGHTALYWYRQSLGQGLEFLIYFQGNSAPDKSGLPSDRFSAERTGGSVSTLTIQRTQQEDSAVYLCASSLEAGRVSPLHFGNGTRLTVT.

Only a few counts were recorded for this clonotype. The CDR3 nucleotides read TGCAGCTTCTTCCGGGGAAACAGCCCATACGAGCAGTACTTC. This sequence encodes CSFFRGNSPYEQYF. This sequence joins TRBV29-1 and TRBJ2-7; D possibly corresponds to TRBD2 (5 bases). Germline V gene sequence: CDR1 SQVTM, CDR2 ANQGSEA. Trimming took off 8 bases at V and 4 bases at J, with 21 bases between the two ends. The CDR3 consists of 14 residues.

V gene TRBV20-1 combines with J gene TRBJ1-5; no clear D. The V end lost 1 base, the J end lost 0 bases, and 10 bases lay between the germline ends. The CDR3 sequence is 15 residues long. CDR1 is DFQATT and CDR2 is SNEGSKA in the germline V gene (reference sequence). The CDR3 sequence: CSARGRHNSNQPQHF. CDR3 sequence (DNA): TGCAGTGCTAGAGGCAGACATAATAGCAATCAGCCCCAGCATTTT.